This is a list of T cell receptor beta chains from one sample in a study of cytomegalovirus exposure and HLA in healthy donors. Measured with immunoSEQ multiplex PCR; TCRdb has only the in-frame clones, and not every one. The sample records about 110,000 clones, just under 70% being singletons. The sample comprised PBMCs. The receptors derive from a woman in her 70s in good health and CMV-seropositive. The CDR3 runs from the conserved cysteine through the conserved F or W. The order of the fields is CDR3 protein, CDR3 DNA, clone size, V gene, J gene, D gene. A D gene is named only where the DNA matches it firmly. Clone size is given for some rows only: seen once, a few or many times, or a class if the clone is expanded.

cdr3_aa: CASRRTGGYEQYF
cdr3_nt: TGTGCCAGCAGGCGGACAGGGGGCTACGAGCAGTACTTC
clone_size: NA
v_call: TRBV6-5
j_call: TRBJ2-7
d_call: TRBD1

cdr3_aa: CASSLDLGLRTGGLGAFF
cdr3_nt: TGTGCCAGCAGCTTAGATCTGGGTTTGAGGACAGGGGGGCTAGGAGCTTTCTTT
clone_size: few
v_call: TRBV11-2
j_call: TRBJ1-1
d_call: TRBD1

cdr3_aa: CASSVSVPPDTQYF
cdr3_nt: TGTGCCAGCAGCGTATCGGTCCCTCCAGATACGCAGTATTTT
clone_size: few
v_call: TRBV9
j_call: TRBJ2-3
d_call: NA

cdr3_aa: CASSLVTGLGNQPQHF
cdr3_nt: TGTGCCAGCAGCTTAGTGACAGGGTTAGGCAATCAGCCCCAGCATTTT
clone_size: NA
v_call: TRBV7-2
j_call: TRBJ1-5
d_call: TRBD1

cdr3_aa: CASSLAGLAGETQYF
cdr3_nt: TGTGCCAGCAGCTTGGCCGGGCTAGCCGGAGAGACCCAGTACTTC
clone_size: NA
v_call: TRBV5-8
j_call: TRBJ2-5
d_call: NA

cdr3_aa: CASTSFASREKLFF
cdr3_nt: TGTGCCAGTACATCCTTTGCTAGTCGCGAAAAACTGTTTTTT
clone_size: few
v_call: TRBV19
j_call: TRBJ1-4
d_call: NA

cdr3_aa: CASNFGGVPYNEQFF
cdr3_nt: TGTGCCAGCAACTTCGGGGGGGTACCCTACAATGAGCAGTTCTTC
clone_size: NA
v_call: TRBV14
j_call: TRBJ2-1
d_call: TRBD2

cdr3_aa: CASSFGAYGYTF
cdr3_nt: TGTGCCAGCAGCTTCGGAGCCTATGGCTACACCTTC
clone_size: NA
v_call: TRBV5-6
j_call: TRBJ1-2
d_call: NA

cdr3_aa: CASSLFSGGAGDTQYF
cdr3_nt: TGTGCCAGCAGCTTGTTTAGCGGGGGGGCCGGGGATACGCAGTATTTT
clone_size: NA
v_call: TRBV7-6
j_call: TRBJ2-3
d_call: TRBD2

cdr3_aa: CASSQAHYGYTF
cdr3_nt: TGTGCCAGTAGTCAAGCCCACTATGGCTACACCTTC
clone_size: NA
v_call: TRBV19
j_call: TRBJ1-2
d_call: NA

cdr3_aa: CASSFGTGDNQPQHF
cdr3_nt: TGTGCCAGCAGCTTCGGGACAGGGGACAATCAGCCCCAGCATTTT
clone_size: NA
v_call: TRBV11-2
j_call: TRBJ1-5
d_call: TRBD1